This T cell receptor beta chain was recorded in a study of metastatic and nonmetastatic thyroid tumors. Study in general: The authors compared repertoires across blood and tumor or nodule tissue from malignant and benign thyroid patients.

Study-wide results and limits: Relative to benign nodules, malignant thyroid tumors were reportedly characterized by significantly elevated TCR beta diversity in blood and tumor.

On this clone itself: The antigen is undetermined.

Among the patients, none had received any treatment before thyroid surgery. As handled by the study authors: Using the CDR3 differences seen across clinicopathological groups, the authors built a distant-metastasis classifier for papillary thyroid cancer, which was meant to discriminate distant-metastatic patients. From the PCR reads, TCRdb re-called clones with MiXCR. The authors' filters were not applied to this entry. The data show 25,000 to 30,000 clones, 15% to 20% seen once. Germline V CDR1 and CDR2: SGHRS, YFSETQ. V gave up 4 bases and J gave up 4 bases; unmatched junction bases: 3. The CDR3 length is 14 residues.

This receptor was obtained from a female donor with papillary thyroid cancer or a benign thyroid nodule (not recorded which). Some clones in this sample may be carry-over from other donors' samples. Sequencing input: blood. The chain uses TRBV5-1 and TRBJ1-2; 11 positions match TRBD1. The CDR3 region is CASSGQGARYGYTF. CDR3 coding DNA: TGCGCCAGCAGCGGACAGGGGGCGCGCTATGGCTACACCTTC.